This TCR beta chain derives from a study of cytomegalovirus exposure and HLA in healthy donors. Study results and limitations: The dataset shows that most TCR sequences were rare, while some public TCRs occurred in many donors.

The length of the CDR3 is 12 residues. Germline V lookup: CDR1 SGHRS, CDR2 YFSETQ. The V gene lost 5 bases and the J gene lost 3 bases, with 8 bases spanning the gap. This table comes from immunoSEQ multiplex PCR, and its TCRdb copy is limited to in-frame clones, with some not included. The sample has roughly 120,000 clones, over 85% seen once. This clone was seen a single time. What it recognizes is unknown. This chain links TRBV5-1 with TRBJ1-2, with D perhaps TRBD1 (6 bases). Source material: PBMCs. The TCR sequence derives from a woman aged 18-30 years in good health and CMV-seronegative. The DNA for the CDR3 is TGCGCCAGCAGGGCAGGGGACTATGGCTACACCTTC. Translation gives CASRAGDYGYTF.